This TCR beta chain was identified during a study of response to subunit inactivated influenza vaccine. TCRdb independently ran MiXCR on the RT-PCR reads; one entry per CDR3 protein. The data hold around 470,000 distinct CDR3 sequences, with approximately 7.3% observed a single time. This clonotype occurred a few times. Trimming pared 2 bases from V and 2 bases from J, leaving 6 bases between. The CDR3 is made up of 13 amino acids. Germline CDR1 and CDR2: MNHEY and SVGAGI. The V and J genes are TRBV6-5 and TRBJ1-2, with no clear D. The material sequenced was PBMCs from blood, taken roughly 24 months after vaccination. This receptor was obtained from a man aged 50 to 69 who received an inactivated influenza vaccine. CDR3 sequence (DNA): TGTGCCAGCAGTTACGACACCAACTATGGCTACACCTTC. It specifies CASSYDTNYGYTF.